This TCR beta chain was documented in a study of vaccination effects on CD4 cells after COVID-19. Study in general: It was with roughly 9.5 IU/ml IL-2 and approximately 10 ug/ml peptides that roughly 2.2 million PBMC per well were cultured.

The study's findings and limits: Pronounced clonal contraction occurred in clones induced by infection and by vaccine late after vaccination.

Profiling relied on immunoSEQ multiplex PCR, and the TCRdb table lists in-frame clones only, not all of them. The sample lists roughly 33,000 clones, around 80% occurring once. With 3 bases removed from V and 0 bases from J, the gap between germline ends came to 8 bases. CDR1 and CDR2 from the germline V gene are SGHRS and YFSETQ. The CDR3 is 14 amino acids. Notes on this clone: The target antigen is unknown.

Investigators separated out CD4+ T cells once around 10 days of culture had passed. This individual tested PCR-positive for SARS-CoV-2 infection between March and December 2020. Two doses of either BNT162b2 or mRNA-1273 were given to each participant. Each culture had half its medium swapped for IL-2 medium on days 3 and 7. The starting material was CD4+ T cells from PBMCs cultured without peptide, obtained after COVID-19 vaccination. The rearrangement joins TRBV5-1 to TRBJ2-3; no firm D call. The clonotype comes from a human donor who had a prior SARS-CoV-2 infection. The CDR3 reads CASSSRQSTDTQYF. The DNA of the CDR3 is TGCGCCAGCAGCTCCCGGCAGAGCACAGATACGCAGTATTTT.